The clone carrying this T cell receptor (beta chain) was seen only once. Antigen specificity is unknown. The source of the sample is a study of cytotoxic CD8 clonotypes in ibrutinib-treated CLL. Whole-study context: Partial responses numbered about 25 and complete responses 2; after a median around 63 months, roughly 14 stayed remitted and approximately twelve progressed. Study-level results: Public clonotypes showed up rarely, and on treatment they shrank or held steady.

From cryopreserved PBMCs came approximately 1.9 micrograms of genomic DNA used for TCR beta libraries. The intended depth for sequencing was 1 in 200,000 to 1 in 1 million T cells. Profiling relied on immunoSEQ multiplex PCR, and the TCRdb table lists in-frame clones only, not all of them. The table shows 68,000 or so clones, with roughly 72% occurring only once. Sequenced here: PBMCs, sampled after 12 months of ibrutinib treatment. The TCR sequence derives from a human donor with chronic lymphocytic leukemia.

CDR3 protein: CASSLRPETYEQYF. Written as DNA, the CDR3 is TGTGCCAGCAGCTTACGGCCCGAGACCTACGAGCAGTACTTC. The chain combines TRBV7-6 with TRBJ2-7; D unclear. V gave up 2 bases and J gave up 2 bases, with 10 bases separating them. The CDR3 extends over 14 amino acids. CDR1 SGHVS and CDR2 FNYEAQ come from the germline V gene. Full variable domain (rest looked up from reference TRBV7-6 and TRBJ2-7): GAGVSQSPRYKVTKRGQDVALRCDPISGHVSLYWYRQALGQGPEFLTYFNYEAQQDKSGLPNDRFSAERPEGSISTLTIQRTEQRDSAMYRCASSLRPETYEQYFGPGTRLTVT.